One and the same sample provided the 9 T cell receptor beta chains below, sequenced in a study of T cell repertoires in cytomegalovirus infection. The antigens of these receptors remain unknown. TCRdb re-analysed the reads in MiXCR, keeping a single row per CDR3 protein. There are around 750,000 distinct CDR3 sequences in the sample; about 31% occur only once, and about an eighth lies in the top ten. Sequenced material: cultured CD8+ T cells from PBMCs, taken from culture after CMV antigen stimulation. The receptors shown here come from a human donor in good health (CMV status not recorded). Some clones in this sample may be carry-over from other donors' samples.

The chain joins TRBV11-2 to TRBJ1-4; a possible D gene is TRBD1 (6 bases). Germline assignment: CDR1 SGHAT and CDR2 FQNNGV. This CDR3 is 17 amino acids long. With 3 bases removed from V and 3 bases from J, the gap between germline ends came to 17 bases. In nucleotides, the CDR3 is TGTGCCAGCAGCTTCTACCCCAGGGGAGGGGCTAATGAAAAACTGTTTTTT. Encoded protein: CASSFYPRGGANEKLFF.

CDR3 DNA: TGTGCCAGCAGCACAGAAACAGGACCCTACGAGCAGTACTTC. Residues: CASSTETGPYEQYF. J is TRBJ2-7 and V is TRBV7-9; D is possibly TRBD1 (5 bases). The CDR3 spans 14 residues. Germline CDR1 reads SEHNR; CDR2 reads FQNEAQ (reference sequence). Trimming shortened V by 5 bases and J by 2 bases, and 13 bases separated the two germline ends.

With regard to this clonotype: At one boundary the junction diverges from the germline segment, which might be a read error. The gene calls are TRBV7-6 and TRBJ2-1; TRBD2 agrees at 10 bases. CDR3 length: 14 residues. Germline V CDR1 and CDR2: SGHVS, FNYEAQ. The chain's CDR3 is CASSSVAGGGEQFF. CDR3 bases: TGTGCTAGCAGCTCAGTAGCGGGGGGAGGGGAGCAGTTCTTC.

This clonotype was found many times. The chain combines TRBV7-8 with TRBJ1-5; 8 bases agree with TRBD1. The CDR3 extends over 16 amino acids. With 5 bases clipped from V and 4 bases from J, the junction kept 10 bases outside the gene matches. CDR1 and CDR2 from the germline V gene are SGHVS and FQNEAQ. In DNA, the CDR3 is TGTGCCAGCAGCCCCCACGGACAGGGAACAAATCAGCCCCAGCATTTT. Translating it yields CASSPHGQGTNQPQHF.

The chain links TRBV9 to TRBJ2-1, with no clear D. Germline assignment: CDR1 SGDLS and CDR2 YYNGEE. V dropped 4 bases and J dropped 5 bases, with 16 bases sitting between them. The CDR3 has 15 residues. The CDR3 DNA sequence: TGTGCCAGCAGCCCCCCTAAAGGGTTAAACAATGAGCAGTTCTTC. Protein: CASSPPKGLNNEQFF.

This chain links TRBV6-5 with TRBJ2-7; TRBD1 agrees at 8 bases. The CDR3 contains 13 residues. Trimming at V came to 6 bases and at J to 3 bases, leaving 4 bases not matched to a gene. Germline V gene data show CDR1 as MNHEY and CDR2 as SVGAGI. Here the CDR3 DNA reads TGTGCCAGCAGCCAGGGACAGGTCTACGAGCAGTACTTC. It is translated as CASSQGQVYEQYF.

The rearrangement joins TRBV27 to TRBJ2-2; tentatively, D is TRBD1 (6 bases). The CDR3 extends over 15 amino acids. Trimming removed 5 bases from V and 5 bases from J, with 15 bases in between. CDR1 is MNHEY, CDR2 SMNVEV, per germline (reference sequence). CDR3 in amino acids: CASSPGHLPTGELFF. The CDR3 nucleotides are TGTGCCAGCAGTCCGGGACACCTACCAACCGGGGAGCTGTTTTTT.

The chain recombines TRBV20-1 with TRBJ2-7; D perhaps matches TRBD1 (5 bases). This CDR3 has 15 amino acids. CDR1 is DFQATT, CDR2 SNEGSKA, per germline (reference sequence). V dropped 0 bases and J dropped 3 bases, with 15 bases sitting between them. CDR3 bases: TGCAGTGCTAGAGATAAAGCCAGGGCGGACTACGAGCAGTACGTC. This sequence encodes CSARDKARADYEQYV.

This clonotype was counted between two and nine times. The V call is TRBV5-6, the J call TRBJ2-5; weak D call: TRBD2 (6 bases). There are 13 residues in the CDR3. V was clipped by 3 bases and J by 5 bases, with 11 bases between them. The germline V gene encodes CDR1 SGHDT and CDR2 YYEEEE. The CDR3 coding sequence is TGTGCCAGCAGCTCGGGGGATTGGGAGACCCAGTACTTC. Protein product: CASSSGDWETQYF.